Listed below are T cell receptor beta chains from one sample, sequenced in a study of cytomegalovirus exposure and HLA in healthy donors. Produced via immunoSEQ multiplex PCR; TCRdb's table is partial and in-frame only. Of under 200,000 clones in the sample, 84% were seen once. The sample was PBMCs. The receptors originated from a man between 18 and 29 years old in good health and CMV-seronegative. CDR3s include the opening cysteine and the closing phenylalanine or tryptophan. The D gene is left open where the match is weak. Rows give clone size only sometimes, using once, few, many, or a class for an expanded clone.

j_call v_call clone_size d_call cdr3_aa cdr3_nt
TRBJ2-5 TRBV7-7 - TRBD2 CASSQGSGDAETQYF TGTGCTAGCAGCCAGGGCAGCGGGGATGCAGAGACCCAGTACTTC
TRBJ2-1 TRBV29-1 - - CSVERGDYNEQFF TGCAGCGTTGAACGGGGAGACTACAATGAGCAGTTCTTC
TRBJ2-7 TRBV10-1 - TRBD1 CASSDWDRGYEQYF TGCGCCAGCAGTGACTGGGACAGGGGCTACGAGCAGTACTTC
TRBJ2-5 TRBV9 - - CASSARSGGLETQYF TGTGCCAGCAGCGCGAGGTCCGGGGGTCTGGAGACCCAGTACTTC
TRBJ1-2 TRBV5-1 - - CASSLGQGGYGYTF TGCGCCAGCAGCTTGGGGCAGGGCGGCTATGGCTACACCTTC
TRBJ1-6 TRBV28 - TRBD1 CASSFGEVGTAGSYNSPLHF TGTGCCAGCAGTTTCGGTGAGGTTGGGACAGCCGGCTCCTATAATTCACCCCTCCACTTT
TRBJ2-1 TRBV7-4 - - CASSWGTNNEQFF TGTGCCAGCAGCTGGGGGACAAACAATGAGCAGTTCTTC
TRBJ2-7 TRBV4-1 - TRBD2 CASSFRLAGGPVLDEQYF TGCGCCAGCAGTTTCAGACTAGCGGGAGGGCCTGTTCTCGACGAGCAGTACTTC
TRBJ2-6 TRBV15 once - CATSRGTASLWANVLTF TGTGCCACCAGCAGAGGTACAGCCTCCCTCTGGGCCAACGTCCTGACTTTC
TRBJ2-3 TRBV7-6 - - CASSLGWQGPDTQYF TGTGCCAGCAGCTTAGGCTGGCAGGGCCCAGATACGCAGTATTTT